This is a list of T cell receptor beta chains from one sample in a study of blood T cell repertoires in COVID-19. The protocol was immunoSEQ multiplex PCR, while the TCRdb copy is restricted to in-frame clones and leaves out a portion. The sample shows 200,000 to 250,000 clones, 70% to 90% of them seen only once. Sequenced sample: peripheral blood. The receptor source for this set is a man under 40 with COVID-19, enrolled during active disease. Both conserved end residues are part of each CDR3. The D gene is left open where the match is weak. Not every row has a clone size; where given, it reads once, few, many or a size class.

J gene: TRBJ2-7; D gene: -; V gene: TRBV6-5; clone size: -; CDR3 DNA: TGTGCCAGCAGCGACGGTACCGGGACACACTACGAGCAGTACTTC; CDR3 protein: CASSDGTGTHYEQYF
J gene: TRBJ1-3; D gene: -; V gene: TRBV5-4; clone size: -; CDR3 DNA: TGTGCCAGCAGCCCCCCAGGGGCCCCTGGAAACACCATATATTTT; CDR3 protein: CASSPPGAPGNTIYF
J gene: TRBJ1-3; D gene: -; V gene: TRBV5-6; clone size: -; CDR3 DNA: TGTGCCAGCAGCTTGGTGCCAGGCGCTGGAAACACCATATATTTT; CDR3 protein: CASSLVPGAGNTIYF
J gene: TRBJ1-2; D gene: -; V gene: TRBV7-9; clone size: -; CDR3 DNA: TGTGCCAGCAGCAAGGGCGGCGGGCCAGATGGCTACACCTTC; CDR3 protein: CASSKGGGPDGYTF
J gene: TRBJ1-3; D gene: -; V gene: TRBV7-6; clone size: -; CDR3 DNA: TGTGCCAGCAGCTTAACCAGGACACACTCTGGAAACACCATATATTTT; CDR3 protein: CASSLTRTHSGNTIYF
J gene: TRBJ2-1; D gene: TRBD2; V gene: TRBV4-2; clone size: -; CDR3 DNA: TGTGCCAGCAGCCAAGCTTTTATGACTAGCGGGAGGGCCAATGAGCAGTTCTTC; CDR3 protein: CASSQAFMTSGRANEQFF
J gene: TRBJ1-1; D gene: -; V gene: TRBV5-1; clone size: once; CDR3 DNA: TGCGCCAGCAGCTTGGACAGGAAGAACACTGAAGCTTTCTTT; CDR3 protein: CASSLDRKNTEAFF
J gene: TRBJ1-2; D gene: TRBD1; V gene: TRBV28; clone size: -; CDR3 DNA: TGTGCCAGCCCAACCGACAGGGTGGGATATGGCTACACCTTC; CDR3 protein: CASPTDRVGYGYTF
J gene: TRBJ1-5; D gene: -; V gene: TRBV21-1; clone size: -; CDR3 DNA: TGTGCCAGCAGCAAAGCCCGAGGAGGTGATCAGCCCCAGCATTTT; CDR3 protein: CASSKARGGDQPQHF
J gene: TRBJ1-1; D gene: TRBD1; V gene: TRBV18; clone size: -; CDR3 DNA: TGTGCCAGCTCACCTCAGACAGGGGGATCCTCGAACACTGAAGCTTTCTTT; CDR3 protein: CASSPQTGGSSNTEAFF
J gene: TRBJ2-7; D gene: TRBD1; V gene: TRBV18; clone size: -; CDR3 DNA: TGTGCCAGCTCACCAGGGACAGGGGACGAGCAGTACTTC; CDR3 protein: CASSPGTGDEQYF